Each of the 11 T cell receptor beta chains below was sequenced from the same sample in a study of coeliac disease. The method was immunoSEQ multiplex PCR; TCRdb's version includes in-frame clones alone and lacks a portion of them. Altogether about 4,000 clones are present, around three fifths being singletons, with the ten largest covering approximately 6%. The sample comprised lymphocytes from the gut lamina propria. The receptor set was obtained from a man aged 65 to 79 without celiac disease.

The chain employs TRBV18 and TRBJ2-7, with 7 positions matching TRBD1. CDR3 length equals 15 residues. CDR1 is KGHSH and CDR2 is LQKENI in the germline V gene. The V segment lost 3 bases and the J segment 0 bases; nucleotides outside the gene matches: 5. The DNA for the CDR3 is TGTGCCAGCTCACCGTCCCGGGACAGCTCCTACGAGCAGTACTTC. This translates into CASSPSRDSSYEQYF. The complete variable domain, with remaining parts taken from reference TRBV18 and TRBJ2-7, reads NAGVMQNPRHLVRRRGQEARLRCSPMKGHSHVYWYRQLPEEGLKFMVYLQKENIIDESGMPKERFSAEFPKEGPSILRIQQVVRGDSAAYFCASSPSRDSSYEQYFGPGTRLTVT.

The genes are TRBV9 and TRBJ2-1, with TRBD2 matching over 7 bases. CDR1 and CDR2 (germline): SGDLS, YYNGEE. The junction had 4 bases not matched to a gene; V was cut back by 4 bases and J by 0 bases. CDR3 length equals 15 residues. DNA of the CDR3: TGTGCCAGCAGCCCTAGCGGTAGCTCCTACAATGAGCAGTTCTTC. Protein product: CASSPSGSSYNEQFF.

This rearrangement joins TRBV19 to TRBJ2-6, with D unclear. Germline V CDR1 and CDR2: LNHDA, SQIVND (reference sequence). The CDR3 has 14 amino acids. V gave up 7 bases and J gave up 0 bases, with 7 bases separating them. The CDR3 DNA reads TGTGCCAGTAATTGGGCCTCTGGGGCCAACGTCCTGACTTTC. Its translation is CASNWASGANVLTF.

The chain combines TRBV5-1 with TRBJ1-1; 7 bases fit TRBD1. V lost 0 bases to trimming and J lost 7 bases; unmatched junction nucleotides: 3. The CDR3 has 13 residues. Germline CDR1 reads SGHRS; CDR2 reads YFSETQ. The CDR3 loop reads CASSLGQGIEAFF. In nucleotides, the CDR3 is TGCGCCAGCAGCTTGGGACAGGGCATTGAAGCTTTCTTT.

This clone showed up just a few times. The chain is built from TRBV21-1 and TRBJ1-2; no check of the table's D call, TRBD1, against the DNA was made. TRBV21-1 is marked as a pseudogene. The CDR3 loop spans 15 amino acids. This CDR3 is CASSKEQVVNYGYTF. CDR3 in DNA: TGTGCCAGCAGCAAAGAACAGGTTGTGAACTATGGCTACACCTTC.

The J gene is TRBJ1-2, the V gene TRBV4-1, with 10 bases aligning to TRBD1. V shed 4 bases and J 3 bases; nucleotides not matched to a gene: 14. This CDR3 has 18 residues. The germline CDR1 and CDR2 sequences are MGHRA and YSYEKL. Here the CDR3 reads CASSPRTGGVGLDYGYTF. In DNA, the CDR3 is TGCGCCAGCAGCCCCCGGACAGGGGGGGTTGGCTTGGACTATGGCTACACCTTC.

The genes are TRBV2 and TRBJ2-3, with 16 bases identical to TRBD2. Germline values: CDR1 SNHLY, CDR2 FYNNEI. CDR3 length equals 17 residues. V shed 6 bases and J 4 bases; nucleotides not matched to a gene: 7. CDR3: CASRLGGTSGGADTQYF. CDR3 nucleotides: TGTGCCAGCAGGTTGGGGGGGACTAGCGGGGGGGCAGATACGCAGTATTTT.

The rearrangement joins TRBV16 to TRBJ1-2; TRBD1 matches at 10 bases. The CDR3 covers 16 residues. Trimming took 0 bases from V and 7 from J; bases not matched to a gene: 8. Germline assignment: CDR1 KGHSY and CDR2 FQNENV. The CDR3 is CASSQSRGGTGAGYTF. The DNA for the CDR3 is TGTGCCAGCAGCCAATCGCGGGGGGGGACAGGGGCTGGCTACACCTTC.

A note on this clone: This CDR3 is missing its conserved last phenylalanine or tryptophan, likely due to a read error. This chain joins TRBV19 and TRBJ1-2, with 7 bases aligning to TRBD1. The CDR3 covers 13 residues. The germline CDR1 and CDR2 sequences are LNHDA and SQIVND (reference sequence). V lost 8 bases, J lost 8 bases, and 11 bases stayed unmatched. CDR3 amino acids: CASQMRQGGGYTL. For the CDR3, the DNA is TGTGCCAGTCAAATGCGACAGGGCGGCGGCTACACCCTC.

The chain is built from TRBV7-8 and TRBJ2-7, with a possible D match to TRBD1 (6 bases). Germline V gene sequence: CDR1 SGHVS, CDR2 FQNEAQ. V was pared by 8 bases and J by 3 bases, with 14 bases between. The CDR3 sequence is 13 residues long. Written as DNA, the CDR3 is TGTGCCAGCGGCCGGGACATAGACTACGAGCAGTACTTC. Its protein product is CASGRDIDYEQYF.

The chain couples TRBV7-9 to TRBJ2-3, with TRBD2 matching over 9 bases. The CDR3 length is 17 residues. CDR1 SEHNR and CDR2 FQNEAQ come from the germline V gene (reference sequence). With 4 bases clipped from V and 8 bases from J, the junction kept 16 bases outside the gene matches. The CDR3 nucleotides are TGTGCCAGCAGCTCCCCGTGGGGGGCTAGCGGGGATGGTACGCAGTATTTT. Protein product: CASSSPWGASGDGTQYF.